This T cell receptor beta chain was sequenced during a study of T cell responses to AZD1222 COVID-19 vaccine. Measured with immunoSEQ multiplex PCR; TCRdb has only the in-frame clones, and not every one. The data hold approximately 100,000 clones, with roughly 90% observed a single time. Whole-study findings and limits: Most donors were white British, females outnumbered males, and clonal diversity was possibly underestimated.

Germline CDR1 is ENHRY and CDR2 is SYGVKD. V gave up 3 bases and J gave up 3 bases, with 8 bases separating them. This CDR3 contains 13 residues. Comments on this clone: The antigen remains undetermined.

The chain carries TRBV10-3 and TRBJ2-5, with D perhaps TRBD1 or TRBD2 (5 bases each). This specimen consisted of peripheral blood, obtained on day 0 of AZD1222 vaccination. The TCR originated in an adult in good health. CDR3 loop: CAISELGEETQYF. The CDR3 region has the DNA TGTGCCATCAGTGAATTGGGGGAAGAGACCCAGTACTTC.